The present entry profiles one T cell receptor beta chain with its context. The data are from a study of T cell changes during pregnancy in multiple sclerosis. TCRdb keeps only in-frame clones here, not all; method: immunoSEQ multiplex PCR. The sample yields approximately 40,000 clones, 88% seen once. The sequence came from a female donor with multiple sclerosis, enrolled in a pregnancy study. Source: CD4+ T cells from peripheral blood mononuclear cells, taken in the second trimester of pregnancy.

The CDR3 sequence: CASSAGRGLPLLYGYTF. The CDR3 coding sequence is TGTGCCAGCAGTGCTGGCAGGGGGCTACCTCTCCTCTATGGCTACACCTTC. The chain employs TRBV28 and TRBJ1-2, with 8 bases that match TRBD1. V gave up 5 bases and J gave up 4 bases; unmatched junction bases: 15. The CDR3 is made up of 17 amino acids. Per germline, CDR1 MDHEN and CDR2 SYDVKM.